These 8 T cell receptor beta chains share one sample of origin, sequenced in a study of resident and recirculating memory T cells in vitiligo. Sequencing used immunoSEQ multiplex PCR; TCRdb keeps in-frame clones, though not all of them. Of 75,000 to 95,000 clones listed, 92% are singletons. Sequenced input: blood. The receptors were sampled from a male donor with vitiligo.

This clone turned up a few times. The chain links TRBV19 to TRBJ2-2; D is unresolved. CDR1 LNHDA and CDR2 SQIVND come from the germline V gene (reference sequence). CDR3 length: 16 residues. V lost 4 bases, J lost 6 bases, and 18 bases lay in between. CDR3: CASSTPRGSGAGELFF. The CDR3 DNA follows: TGTGCCAGTAGTACCCCCCGAGGATCCGGCGCCGGGGAGCTGTTTTTT.

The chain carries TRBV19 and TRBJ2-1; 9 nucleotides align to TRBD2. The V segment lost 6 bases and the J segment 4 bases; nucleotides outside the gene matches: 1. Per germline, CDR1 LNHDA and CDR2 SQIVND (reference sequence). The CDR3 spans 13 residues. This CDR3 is CASRGLAYNEQFF. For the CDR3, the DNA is TGTGCCAGTAGGGGACTAGCTTACAATGAGCAGTTCTTC.

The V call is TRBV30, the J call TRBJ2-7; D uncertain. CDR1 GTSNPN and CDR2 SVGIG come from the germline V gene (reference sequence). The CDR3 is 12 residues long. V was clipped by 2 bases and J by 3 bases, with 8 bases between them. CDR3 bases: TGTGCCTGGAGTACCCGCAGCTACGAGCAGTACTTC. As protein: CAWSTRSYEQYF.

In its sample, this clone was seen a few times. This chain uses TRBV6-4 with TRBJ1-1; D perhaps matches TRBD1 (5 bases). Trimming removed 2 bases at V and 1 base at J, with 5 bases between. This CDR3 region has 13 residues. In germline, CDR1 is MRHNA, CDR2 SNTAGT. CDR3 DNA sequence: TGTGCCAGCAGTGACAGGGGGAACACTGAAGCTTTCTTT. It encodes CASSDRGNTEAFF.

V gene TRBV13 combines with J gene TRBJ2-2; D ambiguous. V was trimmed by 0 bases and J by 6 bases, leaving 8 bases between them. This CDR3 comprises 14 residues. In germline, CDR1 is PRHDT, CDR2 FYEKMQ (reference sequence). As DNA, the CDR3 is TGTGCCAGCAGCTTAGGGAAATTAGCCGGGGAGCTGTTTTTT. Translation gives CASSLGKLAGELFF.

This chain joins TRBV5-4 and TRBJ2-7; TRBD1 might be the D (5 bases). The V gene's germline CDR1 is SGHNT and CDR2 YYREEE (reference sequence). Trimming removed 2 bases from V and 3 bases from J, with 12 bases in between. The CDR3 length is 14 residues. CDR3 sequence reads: CASSFIDRNYEQYF. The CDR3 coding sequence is TGTGCCAGCAGCTTTATCGACAGAAACTACGAGCAGTACTTC.

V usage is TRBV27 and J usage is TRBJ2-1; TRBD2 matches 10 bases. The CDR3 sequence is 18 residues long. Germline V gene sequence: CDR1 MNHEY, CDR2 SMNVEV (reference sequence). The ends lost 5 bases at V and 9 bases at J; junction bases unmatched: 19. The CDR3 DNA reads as TGTGCCAGCAGTCTCTCATCTCTAAGGACTAGCGGCGTTGGTGAGCAGTTCTTC. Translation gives CASSLSSLRTSGVGEQFF.

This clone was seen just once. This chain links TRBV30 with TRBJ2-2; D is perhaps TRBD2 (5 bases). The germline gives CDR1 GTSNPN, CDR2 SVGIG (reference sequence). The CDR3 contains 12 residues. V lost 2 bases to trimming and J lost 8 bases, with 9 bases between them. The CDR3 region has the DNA TGTGCCTGGAGTAAACCGGGAGGGGAGCTGTTTTTT. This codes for CAWSKPGGELFF. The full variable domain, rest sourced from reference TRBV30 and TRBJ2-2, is SQTIHQWPATLVQPVGSPLSLECTVEGTSNPNLYWYRQAAGRGLQLLFYSVGIGQISSEVPQNLSASRPQDRQFILSSKKLLLSDSGFYLCAWSKPGGELFFGEGSRLTVL.